This T cell receptor beta chain was found in a study of cytomegalovirus exposure and HLA in healthy donors (dated by TCRdb to between 2016 and 2019). About the full investigation: According to a later analysis, the roughly 130 validation repertoires were produced on the same platform as the approximately 620 repertoires of the first cohort. The aim of the study was to test whether cataloging public T cell receptors could identify signatures of past pathogen exposure. A separate validation cohort of approximately 120 different subjects was used in addition to the approximately 670-subject first cohort. To predict cytomegalovirus infection status, the study brought together high-throughput TCR immunosequencing, statistical association of individual TCRs with disease status, and machine learning. Results the study describes overall, beyond this receptor: According to the authors, the approach could potentially be generalized to other disease states and immunological phenotypes. Subsequent analysis determined that TCRs grouped into clusters in the first cohort also showed a tendency toward co-occurrence across the 90 to 150 validation repertoires, and about 94% of cluster scores exceeded 0. The classifier was reported to diagnose cytomegalovirus status with high specificity and sensitivity in both the original cohort and the validation cohort. All 110 or so repertoires were used to score co-occurrence in the validation cohort in a later analysis, because that analysis had no HLA typing for the cohort. The study gave a list of 150 to 200 TCR beta chains associated with cytomegalovirus. Three of the identified cytomegalovirus-associated TCR beta chains were confirmed in vitro to be specific for cytomegalovirus antigens. While some public TCRs were present in many individuals, most TCR sequences turned up only very rarely across donors.

The protocol used for the library was the immunoSEQ multiplex PCR assay. Turning to the authors' computational methods: A statistical classification framework was developed to diagnose cytomegalovirus status using the catalog of TCR beta chain sequences. As stored in TCRdb, this immuneACCESS dataset retains in-frame rearrangements with V and J assigned. A fraction of the clones does not appear; measured against another copy, unresolved V genes explain less than half of the discrepancy, and the remainder lacks a known reason. D and trimming were read from the DNA, whereas the V and J calls and clone size are those reported in that table. Recorded for this sample are approximately 150,000 clones; around nine tenths of them occurred a single time. Together, the top ten hold roughly 9% of the sample. Donors formed part of the validation cohort, which comprised about 130 subjects and was distinct from the first cohort of over 500 subjects.

Relative to germline, V is missing 1 base and J is missing 2 bases, with 3 bases of the junction outside any gene match. The CDR3 covers 15 residues, taking in both the cysteine and the phenylalanine. Just the 45-base CDR3 DNA is kept, in frame starting at base 1. Based on the germline V gene, the CDR1 and CDR2 sequences are LGHNT and FRNRAP. With respect to this clone: What this receptor recognizes is not known. No per-base quality is available; no much larger clone lies one base away.

The sequenced material came from PBMCs. The source is a young man in good health and CMV-seropositive. The V gene is TRBV12-5 and the J gene is TRBJ2-3; the junction holds 7 bases that match TRBD2. The bases read TGTGCTAGTGGTTTGGGCGGGAGTCTCACAGATACGCAGTATTTT. It specifies CASGLGGSLTDTQYF. Reference TRBV12-5 and TRBJ2-3 proteins supply the regions before and after the CDR3; the full variable domain is: DARVTQTPRHKVTEMGQEVTMRCQPILGHNTVFWYRQTMMQGLELLAYFRNRAPLDDSGMPKDRFSAEMPDATLATLKIQPSEPRDSAVYFCASGLGGSLTDTQYFGPGTRLTVL.